One sample yielded the 21 T cell receptor beta chains listed below, sequenced in a study of T cell repertoires in cytomegalovirus infection (dated by TCRdb to about 2019). Instrument on record: Illumina HiSeq 1500. TCRdb reprocessing: public reads trimmed at Q25 with fastp, clones called with MiXCR, in-frame beta chains kept. CDR3 protein sequences are deduplicated, and each keeps its most common genes and DNA. The sample includes about 52,000 distinct CDR3 sequences, with around 20% observed a single time. The ten largest make up just under 80% of the sample. What these receptors recognize is not known. Read against the paper, the sample's treatment or condition label means: in vitro stimulation with specific CMV peptide epitopes to enrich CMV-specific T cells. The sequenced sample was CD8+ T cells from cultured PBMCs, obtained from culture after CMV antigen stimulation. These receptors were taken from a human donor in good health (CMV status not recorded). Some clones in this sample may be carry-over from other donors' samples.

This CDR3 reads CASSEGRGNGAFF. The CDR3 DNA sequence: TGCGCCAGCAGCGAGGGGAGGGGGAATGGAGCTTTCTTT. The chain combines TRBV5-1 with TRBJ1-1; possibly TRBD1 for D (6 bases). V was shortened by 4 bases and J by 10 bases, with 17 bases between the two germline ends. Germline values: CDR1 SGHRS, CDR2 YFSETQ. The CDR3 extends over 13 amino acids. The full variable domain, with the rest looked up from reference TRBV5-1 and TRBJ1-1, is KAGVTQTPRYLIKTRGQQVTLSCSPISGHRSVSWYQQTPGQGLQFLFEYFSETQRNKGNFPGRFSGRQFSNSRSEMNVSTLELGDSALYLCASSEGRGNGAFFGQGTRLTVV.

The rearrangement joins TRBV7-8 to TRBJ1-2; tentatively, D is TRBD1 (6 bases). Deletions cut 7 bases from V and 5 bases from J, with 23 bases between. The length of the CDR3 is 16 residues. CDR1 is SGHVS and CDR2 is FQNEAQ in the germline V gene. The CDR3 loop is CASTLPRTEIPYGYTF. In DNA, the CDR3 is TGTGCCAGCACCCTTCCACGGACAGAGATACCTTATGGCTACACCTTC.

This sequence joins TRBV7-6 and TRBJ1-1; 7 bases line up with TRBD1. The V gene's germline CDR1 is SGHVS and CDR2 FNYEAQ. The CDR3 is made up of 14 amino acids. With 3 bases clipped from V and 5 bases from J, the junction kept 6 bases outside the gene matches. In nucleotides, the CDR3 is TGTGCCAGCAGCTTGCCAGGGGGGAGAACTGAAGCTTTCTTT. Translation gives CASSLPGGRTEAFF.

The rearrangement links TRBV29-1 to TRBJ2-7; 8 bases line up with TRBD1. With 4 bases clipped from V and 4 bases from J, the junction kept 3 bases outside the gene matches. This CDR3 region has 12 residues. CDR1 is SQVTM and CDR2 is ANQGSEA in the germline V gene. The CDR3 DNA follows: TGCAGCGTTGGGACAGGGAGTTACGAGCAGTACTTC. The encoded protein is CSVGTGSYEQYF.

The chain combines TRBV7-9 with TRBJ1-5; D possibly corresponds to TRBD1 (6 bases). The V gene's germline CDR1 is SEHNR and CDR2 FQNEAQ (reference sequence). There are 13 residues in the CDR3. Trimming pared 7 bases from V and 6 bases from J, leaving 13 bases between. For the CDR3, the DNA is TGTGCCAGCACCCTCGGGGGGCCTCAGCCCCAGCATTTT. Protein product: CASTLGGPQPQHF.

J is TRBJ1-6 and V is TRBV11-2; TRBD1 agrees at 7 bases. V shed 2 bases, J shed 9 bases, and the junction held 1 base outside the gene matches. CDR1 is SGHAT and CDR2 is FQNNGV in the germline V gene. CDR3 size: 13 residues. The chain's CDR3 is CASSLTGASPLHF. CDR3 bases: TGTGCCAGCAGCTTAACAGGGGCTTCACCCCTCCACTTT.

This clonotype was detected only a few times. The chain has TRBV12-3 or TRBV12-4 and TRBJ2-3; 7 nucleotides align to TRBD1. The V gene end was trimmed by 4 bases and the J gene end by 1 base; junction bases not matched to a gene: 2. CDR3 length: 14 residues. The CDR3 DNA follows: TGTGCCAGCAGTTCAGGACAGGGCACAGATACGCAGTATTTT. It yields the protein CASSSGQGTDTQYF.

The chain recombines TRBV11-2 with TRBJ2-5; 8 bases are shared with TRBD2. The V and J ends lost 4 bases and 5 bases, in that order; junction bases with no gene match: 12. Germline CDR1 is SGHAT and CDR2 is FQNNGV. The CDR3 loop spans 16 amino acids. CDR3 sequence reads: CASSSTTSREGETQYF. CDR3 DNA sequence: TGTGCCAGCAGCTCTACCACTAGCCGGGAGGGGGAGACCCAGTACTTC.

The rearrangement uses TRBV28 and TRBJ1-4, with TRBD1 matching over 10 bases. This CDR3 is 15 amino acids long. CDR1 MDHEN and CDR2 SYDVKM come from the germline V gene. Unmatched junction bases numbered 13, after V lost 8 bases and J lost 10 bases. The CDR3 loop is CASQHRDRGLGKLFF. Written as DNA, the CDR3 is TGTGCCAGCCAACATAGGGACAGGGGCCTGGGAAAACTGTTTTTT. The full variable domain, rest sourced from reference TRBV28 and TRBJ1-4, is DVKVTQSSRYLVKRTGEKVFLECVQDMDHENMFWYRQDPGLGLRLIYFSYDVKMKEKGDIPEGYSVSREKKERFSLILESASTNQTSMYLCASQHRDRGLGKLFFGSGTQLSVL.

This clonotype was seen a few times. The chain carries TRBV6-6 and TRBJ2-5; 9 positions agree with TRBD2. There are 15 residues in the CDR3. Trimming cost V 4 bases and J 1 base; bases outside gene matches: 4. The germline V gene has CDR1 MNHNY and CDR2 SVGAGI (reference sequence). The CDR3 region is CASSSGTSRQETQYF. The CDR3 bases are TGTGCCAGCAGTTCCGGGACTAGCCGCCAAGAGACCCAGTACTTC.

This clonotype was picked up a small number of times. This chain joins TRBV27 and TRBJ1-1; TRBD1 aligns across 12 bases. The CDR3 runs 16 residues. V was pared by 5 bases and J by 3 bases, with 7 bases of the junction left unmatched. CDR1 MNHEY and CDR2 SMNVEV come from the germline V gene (reference sequence). The CDR3 DNA follows: TGTGCCAGCAGTAACCGGGACAGGGGGCTGCACACTGAAGCTTTCTTT. Protein: CASSNRDRGLHTEAFF.

The V and J genes are TRBV20-1 and TRBJ1-6, with TRBD1 as a possible D gene (5 bases). V lost 0 bases, J lost 7 bases, and 10 bases lay in between. The V gene's germline CDR1 is DFQATT and CDR2 SNEGSKA (reference sequence). The CDR3 contains 14 residues. The CDR3 nucleotides are TGCAGTGCTAGAGAGGCACAGGAAAATTCACCCCTCCACTTT. Translated: CSAREAQENSPLHF.

This clonotype is a singleton in its sample. The rearrangement links TRBV9 to TRBJ2-1; the match to TRBD1 covers 8 bases. The CDR3 sequence is 17 residues long. Germline CDR1 reads SGDLS; CDR2 reads YYNGEE. The V segment lost 3 bases and the J segment 0 bases; nucleotides outside the gene matches: 8. CDR3: CASSASGGVGSYNEQFF. CDR3 nucleotide sequence: TGTGCCAGCAGCGCCTCAGGGGGCGTGGGCTCCTACAATGAGCAGTTCTTC.

The table lists this clonotype with a few counts. The chain has TRBV6-2 or TRBV6-3 and TRBJ1-2; D is uncertain. V lost 3 bases to trimming and J lost 4 bases, with 12 bases between them. There are 14 residues in the CDR3. CDR1 and CDR2 from the germline V gene are MNHEY and SVGEGT. The CDR3 protein is CASSYPAELYGYTF. As DNA, the CDR3 is TGTGCCAGCAGTTATCCGGCTGAACTCTATGGCTACACCTTC.

V usage is TRBV12-5 and J usage is TRBJ2-7; a possible D gene is TRBD2 (6 bases). CDR3 length: 14 residues. CDR1 is LGHNT and CDR2 is FRNRAP in the germline V gene. Trimming left V 8 bases short and J 2 bases short, with 16 bases between. The CDR3 DNA is TGTGCTAGTTCAGGAGGGGCAGGACCCTACGAGCAGTACTTC. Amino acids: CASSGGAGPYEQYF.

This clonotype came up a few times. The rearrangement joins TRBV19 to TRBJ1-5, with D tentatively TRBD1 (5 bases). Trimming left V 9 bases short and J 0 bases short, with 15 bases between. This CDR3 contains 15 residues. The germline V gene encodes CDR1 LNHDA and CDR2 SQIVND (reference sequence). The CDR3 loop is CASEDRKYSNQPQHF. The CDR3 nucleotides read TGTGCCAGCGAAGACAGAAAATATAGCAATCAGCCCCAGCATTTT. Drawing the rest from reference TRBV19 and TRBJ1-5, the complete variable domain is DGGITQSPKYLFRKEGQNVTLSCEQNLNHDAMYWYRQDPGQGLRLIYYSQIVNDFQKGDIAEGYSVSREKKESFPLTVTSAQKNPTAFYLCASEDRKYSNQPQHFGDGTRLSIL.

The chain has TRBV24-1 and TRBJ2-5; TRBD1 might be the D (5 bases). Trimming shortened V by 4 bases and J by 5 bases, and 13 bases separated the two germline ends. The CDR3 runs to 14 residues. Germline V gives CDR1 KGHDR, CDR2 SFDVKD. The CDR3, as DNA: TGTGCCACCAGTGAGCCAGGGCAGTTTGAGACCCAGTACTTC. Residues: CATSEPGQFETQYF.

This chain joins TRBV7-6 and TRBJ2-1; 10 bases are a match to TRBD2. The CDR3 loop spans 15 amino acids. Germline assignment: CDR1 SGHVS and CDR2 FNYEAQ. Unmatched junction bases numbered 4, after V lost 3 bases and J lost 5 bases. In DNA, the CDR3 is TGTGCCAGCAGCTTTAGACTAGCGGGCGACAATGAGCAGTTCTTC. Translation gives CASSFRLAGDNEQFF.

V usage is TRBV7-2 and J usage is TRBJ1-2, with D possibly TRBD1 on 6 matching bases. In germline, CDR1 is SGHTA, CDR2 FQGNSA. V dropped 1 base and J dropped 2 bases, with 17 bases sitting between them. This CDR3 has 17 residues. Here the CDR3 DNA reads TGTGCCAGCAGCTTAGTAAACGGGGGCGGGGCCAACTATGGCTACACCTTC. Its translation: CASSLVNGGGANYGYTF. Combining the CDR3 with reference TRBV7-2 and TRBJ1-2 gives the whole variable domain GAGVSQSPSNKVTEKGKDVELRCDPISGHTALYWYRQSLGQGLEFLIYFQGNSAPDKSGLPSDRFSAERTGGSVSTLTIQRTQQEDSAVYLCASSLVNGGGANYGYTFGSGTRLTVV.

On this clonotype: The junction shows a germline mismatch at one end, possibly a read error. The CDR3 nucleotides are TGTGCCAGCAGTTCAAGGGGGGAAAGCAAACAGCCCCAGCATTTT. Translated: CASSSRGESKQPQHF. The chain joins TRBV6-2 or TRBV6-3 to TRBJ1-5, with a possible D match to TRBD1 (6 bases). This CDR3 comprises 15 residues. Germline V gives CDR1 MNHEY, CDR2 SVGEGT.

This clonotype was recorded a few times. The V call is TRBV4-1, the J call TRBJ1-2; D unresolved. This CDR3 region has 15 residues. V lost 0 bases and J 4 bases, leaving 12 bases between the germline ends. The V gene's germline CDR1 is MGHRA and CDR2 YSYEKL. The CDR3 is CASSQDERTIYGYTF. Here the CDR3 DNA reads TGCGCCAGCAGCCAAGATGAAAGAACAATCTATGGCTACACCTTC.